The T cell receptor beta chain under discussion was sequenced for a study of OX40 agonist ivuxolimab in advanced cancers. In the study overall: While on treatment, patients had intravenous ivuxolimab at 0.01 to 10 mg/kg every 2 weeks. Two patients with cutaneous melanoma and one with hepatocellular carcinoma, three in total, showed partial responses. Age averaged about 62 years (range about 23 to 85), and 82.7% were male.

With regard to this clone: The antigen remains undetermined.

Data came from immunoSEQ multiplex PCR; TCRdb stores just in-frame clones and leaves some out. Here the sample spans 70,000 or so clones, around nine tenths being singletons. The CDR3 runs to 14 residues. The germline CDR1 and CDR2 sequences are SGHNT and YENEEA. V lost 4 bases to trimming and J lost 2 bases, with 8 bases between them. The study's findings and limits: Relatively little clonal expansion, among the lowest observed, appeared in partial responders at 0.1-3.0 mg/kg.

The sample was CD4+ or CD8+ T cells sorted from blood, taken in a trial of the OX40 agonist ivuxolimab. This chain connects TRBV11-3 to TRBJ2-2; a weak D match, TRBD1 (5 bases). The clonotype comes from an adult with an advanced solid tumor such as melanoma, head and neck, liver or kidney cancer. For the CDR3, the DNA is TGTGCCAGCAGCTCACAGGTTAACACCGGGGAGCTGTTTTTT. Translated: CASSSQVNTGELFF.